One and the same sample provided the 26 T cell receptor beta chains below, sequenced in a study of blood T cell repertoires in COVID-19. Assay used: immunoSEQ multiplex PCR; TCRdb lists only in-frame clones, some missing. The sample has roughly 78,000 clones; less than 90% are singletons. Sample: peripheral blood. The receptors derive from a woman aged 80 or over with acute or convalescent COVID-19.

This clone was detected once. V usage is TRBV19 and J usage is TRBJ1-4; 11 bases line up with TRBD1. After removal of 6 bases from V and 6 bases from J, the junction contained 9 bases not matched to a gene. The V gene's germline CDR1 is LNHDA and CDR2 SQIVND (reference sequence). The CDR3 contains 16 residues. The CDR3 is CASSLDRTGGDEKLFF. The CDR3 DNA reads TGTGCCAGTAGCCTAGACAGGACAGGGGGCGATGAAAAACTGTTTTTT.

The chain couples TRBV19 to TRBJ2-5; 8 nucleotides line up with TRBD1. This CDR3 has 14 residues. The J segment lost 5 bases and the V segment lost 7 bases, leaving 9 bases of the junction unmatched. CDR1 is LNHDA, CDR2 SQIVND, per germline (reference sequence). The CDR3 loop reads CASKSRTGLETQYF. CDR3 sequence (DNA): TGTGCCAGTAAGTCCCGGACAGGGCTGGAGACCCAGTACTTC.

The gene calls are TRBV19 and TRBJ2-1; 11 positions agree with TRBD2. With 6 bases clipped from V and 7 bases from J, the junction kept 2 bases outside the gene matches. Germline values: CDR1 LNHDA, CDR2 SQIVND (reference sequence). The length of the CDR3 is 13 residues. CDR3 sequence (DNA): TGTGCCAGTAGGGCTAGCGGGAGGAATGAGCAGTTCTTC. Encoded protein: CASRASGRNEQFF.

CDR3 DNA sequence: TGTGCCTGGAGTGTACAACCAGGGGGCGGCTATGGCTACACCTTC. Protein sequence: CAWSVQPGGGYGYTF. The chain carries TRBV30 and TRBJ1-2, with 8 bases matching TRBD1. Looked up from germline, CDR1 is GTSNPN and CDR2 is SVGIG (reference sequence). Unmatched junction bases numbered 7, after V lost 0 bases and J lost 4 bases. CDR3 length: 15 amino acids.

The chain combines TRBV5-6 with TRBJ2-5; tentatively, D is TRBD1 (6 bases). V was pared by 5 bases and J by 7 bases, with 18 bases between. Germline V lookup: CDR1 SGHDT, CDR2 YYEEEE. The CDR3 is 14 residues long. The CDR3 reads CASSTGHSRGTQYF. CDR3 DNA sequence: TGTGCCAGCAGTACGGGACATTCTCGGGGGACCCAGTACTTC.

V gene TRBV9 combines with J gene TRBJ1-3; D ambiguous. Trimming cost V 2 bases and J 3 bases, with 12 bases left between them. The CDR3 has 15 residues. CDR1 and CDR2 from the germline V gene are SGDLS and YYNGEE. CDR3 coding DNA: TGTGCCAGCAGCGTTTCGGTACTAGATGGAAACACCATATATTTT. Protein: CASSVSVLDGNTIYF.

The CDR3 loop reads CASSVYPRRSTNTEAFF. CDR3 nucleotide sequence: TGTGCCAGCAGCGTATATCCCCGCAGGTCGACGAACACTGAAGCTTTCTTT. The V gene is TRBV9, the J gene TRBJ1-1; the D is unclear. The CDR3 consists of 17 residues. From germline, CDR1 is SGDLS and CDR2 YYNGEE. The V gene lost 1 base and the J gene lost 1 base, with 17 bases spanning the gap.

The CDR3 region has the DNA TGTGCCAGCAGTGAGGGACAGGTGAACAATGAGCAGTTCTTC. Translating gives CASSEGQVNNEQFF. V is TRBV2 and J is TRBJ2-1; 8 nucleotides agree with TRBD1. The CDR3 sequence is 14 residues long. Losses at the gene ends were 3 bases for V and 5 bases for J; bases not matched to a gene: 3. Looked up from germline, CDR1 is SNHLY and CDR2 is FYNNEI.

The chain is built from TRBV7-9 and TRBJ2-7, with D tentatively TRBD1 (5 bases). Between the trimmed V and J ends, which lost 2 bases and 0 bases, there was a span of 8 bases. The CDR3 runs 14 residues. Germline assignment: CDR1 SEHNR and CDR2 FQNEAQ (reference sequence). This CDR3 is CASSLRGGSYEQYF. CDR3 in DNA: TGTGCCAGCAGCTTAAGGGGTGGCTCCTACGAGCAGTACTTC. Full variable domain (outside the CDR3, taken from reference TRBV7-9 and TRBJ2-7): DTGVSQNPRHKITKRGQNVTFRCDPISEHNRLYWYRQTLGQGPEFLTYFQNEAQLEKSRLLSDRFSAERPKGSFSTLEIQRTEQGDSAMYLCASSLRGGSYEQYFGPGTRLTVT.

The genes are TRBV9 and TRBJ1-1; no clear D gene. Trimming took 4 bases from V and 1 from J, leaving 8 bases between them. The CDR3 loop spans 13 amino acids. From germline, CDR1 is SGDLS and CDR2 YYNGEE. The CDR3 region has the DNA TGTGCCAGCAGCTTACTATGGAACACTGAAGCTTTCTTT. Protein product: CASSLLWNTEAFF.

The CDR3 nucleotides read TGTGCCAGCAGTTTAGCTGATCCAGGGCTTACTGGCTACACCTTC. Its translation is CASSLADPGLTGYTF. V and J are TRBV27 and TRBJ1-2; a possible D gene is TRBD1 (5 bases). The CDR3 length is 15 residues. With 2 bases removed from V and 7 bases from J, the gap between germline ends came to 17 bases. Germline CDR1 reads MNHEY; CDR2 reads SMNVEV (reference sequence).

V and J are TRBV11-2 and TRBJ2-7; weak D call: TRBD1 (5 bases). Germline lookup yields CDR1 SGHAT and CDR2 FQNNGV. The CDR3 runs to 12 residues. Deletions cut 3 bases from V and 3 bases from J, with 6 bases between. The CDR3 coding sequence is TGTGCCAGCAGCTTGCAGGGCTACGAGCAGTACTTC. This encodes CASSLQGYEQYF.

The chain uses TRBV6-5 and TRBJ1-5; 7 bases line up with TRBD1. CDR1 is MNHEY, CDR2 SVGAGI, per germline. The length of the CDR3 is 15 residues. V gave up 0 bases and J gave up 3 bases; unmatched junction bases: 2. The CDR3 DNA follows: TGTGCCAGCAGTTACTCGGGACAGCTCAATCAGCCCCAGCATTTT. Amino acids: CASSYSGQLNQPQHF.

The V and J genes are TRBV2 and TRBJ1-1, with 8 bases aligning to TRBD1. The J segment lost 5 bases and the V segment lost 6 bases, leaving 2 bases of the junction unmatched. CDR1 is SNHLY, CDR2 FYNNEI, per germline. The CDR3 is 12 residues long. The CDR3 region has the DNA TGTGCCAGCAGACAGGGGGAAACTGAAGCTTTCTTT. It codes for CASRQGETEAFF.

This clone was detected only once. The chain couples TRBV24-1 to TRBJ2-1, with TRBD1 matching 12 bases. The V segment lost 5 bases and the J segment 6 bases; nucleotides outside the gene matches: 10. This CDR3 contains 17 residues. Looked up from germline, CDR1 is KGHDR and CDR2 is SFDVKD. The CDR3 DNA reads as TGTGCCACCAGTGGTTCCGGGACAGGGGGCCTCTCCAATGAGCAGTTCTTC. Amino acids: CATSGSGTGGLSNEQFF.

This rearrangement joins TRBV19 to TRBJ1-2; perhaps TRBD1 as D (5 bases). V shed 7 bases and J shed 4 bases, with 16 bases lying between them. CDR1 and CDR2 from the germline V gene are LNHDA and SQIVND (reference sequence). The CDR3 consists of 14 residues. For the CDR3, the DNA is TGTGCCAGTAAGGGGTCGGGACTCAGCTATGGCTACACCTTC. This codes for CASKGSGLSYGYTF.

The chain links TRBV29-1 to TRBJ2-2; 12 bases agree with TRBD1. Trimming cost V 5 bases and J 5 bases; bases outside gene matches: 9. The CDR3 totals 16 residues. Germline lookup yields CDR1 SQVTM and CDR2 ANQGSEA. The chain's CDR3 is CSVTGTGGVGTGELFF. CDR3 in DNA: TGCAGCGTTACCGGGACAGGGGGCGTAGGGACCGGGGAGCTGTTTTTT.

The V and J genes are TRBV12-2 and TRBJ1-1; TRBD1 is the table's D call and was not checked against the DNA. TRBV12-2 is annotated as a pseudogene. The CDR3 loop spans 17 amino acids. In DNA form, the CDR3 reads TGTGCAAGTCGCCCCATGCTATACCGGGACAGGGACACTGAAGCTTTCTTT. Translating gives CASRPMLYRDRDTEAFF.

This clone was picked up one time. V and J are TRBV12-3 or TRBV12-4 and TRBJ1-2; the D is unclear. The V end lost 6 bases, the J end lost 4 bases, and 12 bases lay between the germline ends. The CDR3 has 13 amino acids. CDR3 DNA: TGTGCCAGCAGCCTTCAATACGGCTATGGCTACACCTTC. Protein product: CASSLQYGYGYTF.

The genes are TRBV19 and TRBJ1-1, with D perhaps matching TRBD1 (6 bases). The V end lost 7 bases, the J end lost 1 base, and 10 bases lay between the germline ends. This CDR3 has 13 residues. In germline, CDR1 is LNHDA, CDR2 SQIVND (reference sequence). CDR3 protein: CASISRGNTEAFF. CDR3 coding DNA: TGTGCCAGTATATCCAGGGGGAACACTGAAGCTTTCTTT.

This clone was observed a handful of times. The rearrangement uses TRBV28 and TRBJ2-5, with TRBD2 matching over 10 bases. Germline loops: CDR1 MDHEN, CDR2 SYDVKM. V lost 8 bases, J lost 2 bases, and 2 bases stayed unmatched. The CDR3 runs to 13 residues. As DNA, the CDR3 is TGTGCCAGCGGTAGCGGGGGGCAAGAGACCCAGTACTTC. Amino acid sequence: CASGSGGQETQYF.

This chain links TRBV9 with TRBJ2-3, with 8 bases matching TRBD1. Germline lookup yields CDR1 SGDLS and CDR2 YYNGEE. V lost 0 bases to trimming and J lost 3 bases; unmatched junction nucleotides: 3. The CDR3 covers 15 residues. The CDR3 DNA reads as TGTGCCAGCAGCGTAGAGCAGGGGGCGACAGATACGCAGTATTTT. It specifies CASSVEQGATDTQYF.

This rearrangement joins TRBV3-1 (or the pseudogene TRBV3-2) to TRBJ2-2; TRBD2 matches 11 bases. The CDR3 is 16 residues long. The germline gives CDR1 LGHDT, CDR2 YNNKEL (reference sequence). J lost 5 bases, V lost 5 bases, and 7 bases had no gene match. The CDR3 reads CASSIYSGRDTGELFF. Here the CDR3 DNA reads TGTGCCAGCAGCATTTATAGCGGGAGGGATACCGGGGAGCTGTTTTTT.

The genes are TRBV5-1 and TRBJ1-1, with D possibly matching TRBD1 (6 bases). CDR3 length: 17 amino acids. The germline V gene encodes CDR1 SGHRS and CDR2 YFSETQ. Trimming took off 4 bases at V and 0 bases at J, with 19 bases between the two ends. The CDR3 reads CASSLDPGGRMNTEAFF. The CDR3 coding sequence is TGCGCCAGCAGCCTGGACCCGGGGGGGCGGATGAACACTGAAGCTTTCTTT.

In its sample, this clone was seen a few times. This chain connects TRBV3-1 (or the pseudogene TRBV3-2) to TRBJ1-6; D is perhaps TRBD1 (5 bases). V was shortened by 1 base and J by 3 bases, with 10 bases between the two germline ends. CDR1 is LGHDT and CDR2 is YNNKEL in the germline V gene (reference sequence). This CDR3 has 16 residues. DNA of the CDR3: TGTGCCAGCAGCCAAGGCGGGGGGTTCTATAATTCACCCCTCCACTTT. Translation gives CASSQGGGFYNSPLHF.

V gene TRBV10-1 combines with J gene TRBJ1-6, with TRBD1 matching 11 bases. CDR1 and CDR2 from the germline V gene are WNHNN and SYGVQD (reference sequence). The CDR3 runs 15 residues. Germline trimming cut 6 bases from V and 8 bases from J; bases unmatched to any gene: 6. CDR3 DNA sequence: TGCGCCAGCAGCTTGGACAGGGGGCTGTATTCACCCCTCCACTTT. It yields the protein CASSLDRGLYSPLHF.